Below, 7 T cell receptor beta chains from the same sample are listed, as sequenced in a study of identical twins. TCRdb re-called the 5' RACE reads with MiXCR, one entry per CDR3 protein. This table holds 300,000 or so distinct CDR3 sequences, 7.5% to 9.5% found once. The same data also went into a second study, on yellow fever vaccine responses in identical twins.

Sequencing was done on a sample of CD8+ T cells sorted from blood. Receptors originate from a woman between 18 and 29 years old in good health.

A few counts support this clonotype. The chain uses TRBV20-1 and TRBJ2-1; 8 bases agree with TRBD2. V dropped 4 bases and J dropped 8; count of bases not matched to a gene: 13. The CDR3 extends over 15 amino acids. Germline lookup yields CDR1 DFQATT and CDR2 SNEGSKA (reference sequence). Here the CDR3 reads CSATPGGLDLDEQFF. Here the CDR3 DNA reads TGCAGTGCTACCCCGGGGGGGCTCGATTTGGATGAGCAGTTCTTC.

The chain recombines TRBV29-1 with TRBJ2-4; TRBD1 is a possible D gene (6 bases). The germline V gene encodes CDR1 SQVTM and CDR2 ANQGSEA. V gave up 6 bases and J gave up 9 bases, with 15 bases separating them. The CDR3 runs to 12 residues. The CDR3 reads CSVPTGLGIQYF. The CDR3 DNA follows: TGCAGCGTACCAACAGGGCTCGGCATTCAGTACTTC. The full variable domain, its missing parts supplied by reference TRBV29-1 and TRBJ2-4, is SAVISQKPSRDICQRGTSLTIQCQVDSQVTMMFWYRQQPGQSLTLIATANQGSEATYESGFVIDKFPISRPNLTFSTLTVSNMSPEDSSIYLCSVPTGLGIQYFGAGTRLSVL.

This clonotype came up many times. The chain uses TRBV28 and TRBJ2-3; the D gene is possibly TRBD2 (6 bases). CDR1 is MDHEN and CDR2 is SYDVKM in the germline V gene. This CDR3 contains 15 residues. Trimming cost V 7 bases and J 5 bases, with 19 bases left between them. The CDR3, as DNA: TGTGCCAGCACCCCTTTTGGGGGGTTTGAAGATACGCAGTATTTT. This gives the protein CASTPFGGFEDTQYF.

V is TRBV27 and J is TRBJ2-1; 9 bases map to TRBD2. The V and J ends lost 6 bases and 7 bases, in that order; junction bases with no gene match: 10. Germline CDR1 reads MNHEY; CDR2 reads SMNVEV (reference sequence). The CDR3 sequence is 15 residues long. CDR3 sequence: CASSLAVAGVNEQFF. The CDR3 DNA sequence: TGTGCCAGCAGCCTCGCGGTAGCGGGGGTAAATGAGCAGTTCTTC.

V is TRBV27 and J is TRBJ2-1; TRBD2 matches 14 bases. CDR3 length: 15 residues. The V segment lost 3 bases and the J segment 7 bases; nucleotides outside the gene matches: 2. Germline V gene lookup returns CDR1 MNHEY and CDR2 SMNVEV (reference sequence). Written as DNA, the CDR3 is TGTGCCAGCAGTTTGGGGACTAGCGGGAGTAATGAGCAGTTCTTC. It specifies CASSLGTSGSNEQFF.

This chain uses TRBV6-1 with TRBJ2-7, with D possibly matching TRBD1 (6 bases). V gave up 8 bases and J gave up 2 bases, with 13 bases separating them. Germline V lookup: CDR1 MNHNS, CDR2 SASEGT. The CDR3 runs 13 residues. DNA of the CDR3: TGTGCCAGCGGGGCAGGGGCAGCCTACGAGCAGTACTTC. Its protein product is CASGAGAAYEQYF.

CDR3 sequence (DNA): TGTGCCAGCAGTCCCCCGGTTGGTAGCGGGGGGGCGGGAGTATGGGAGACCCAGTACTTC. Its protein is CASSPPVGSGGAGVWETQYF. V usage is TRBV12-3 or TRBV12-4 and J usage is TRBJ2-5; 11 bases align to TRBD2. The CDR3 has 20 residues. Trimming removed 5 bases from V and 5 bases from J; junction bases left unmatched: 22.